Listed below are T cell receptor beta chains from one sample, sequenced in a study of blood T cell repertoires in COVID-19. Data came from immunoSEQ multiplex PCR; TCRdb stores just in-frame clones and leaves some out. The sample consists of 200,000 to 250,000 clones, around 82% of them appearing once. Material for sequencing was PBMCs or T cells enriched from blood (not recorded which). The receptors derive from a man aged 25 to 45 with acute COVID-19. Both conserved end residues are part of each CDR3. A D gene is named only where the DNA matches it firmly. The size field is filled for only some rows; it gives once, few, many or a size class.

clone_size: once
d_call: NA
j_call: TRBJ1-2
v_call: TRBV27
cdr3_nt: TGTGCCAGCACTTATGCCGGGGGCTATGGCTACACCTTC
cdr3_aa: CASTYAGGYGYTF

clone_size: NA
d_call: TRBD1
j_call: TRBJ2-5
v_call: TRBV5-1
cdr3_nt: TGCGCCAGCAGCACCGGGACAGTCCGGGAGACCCAGTACTTC
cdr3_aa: CASSTGTVRETQYF

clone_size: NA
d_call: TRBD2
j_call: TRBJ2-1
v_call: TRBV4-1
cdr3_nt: TGCGCCAGCAGCCAAGATGGGACTAGCGGGGGGGCCTGGAATGAGCAGTTCTTC
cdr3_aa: CASSQDGTSGGAWNEQFF

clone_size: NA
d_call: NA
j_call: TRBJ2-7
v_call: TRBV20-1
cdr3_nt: TGCAGTGCTAACCAGGGCTTCGAGCAGTACTTC
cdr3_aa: CSANQGFEQYF

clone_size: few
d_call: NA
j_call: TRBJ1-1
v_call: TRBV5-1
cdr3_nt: TGCGCCAGCAGCCTATTCCCGGGAGAGACTGAAGCTTTCTTT
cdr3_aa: CASSLFPGETEAFF

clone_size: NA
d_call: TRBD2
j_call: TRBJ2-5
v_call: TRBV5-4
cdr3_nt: TGTGCCAGCAGCTTGGAACCTACTAGCGGGGAGGCCCAGTACTTC
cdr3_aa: CASSLEPTSGEAQYF

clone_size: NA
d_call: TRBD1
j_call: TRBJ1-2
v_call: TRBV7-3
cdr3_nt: TGTGCCAGCAGCCAGGGGGACAACCACCATGGCTACACCTTC
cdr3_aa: CASSQGDNHHGYTF

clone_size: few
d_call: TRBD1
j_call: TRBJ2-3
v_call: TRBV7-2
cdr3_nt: TGTGCCAGCAGCTTAGGTCAGGGGGCCACAGATACGCAGTATTTT
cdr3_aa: CASSLGQGATDTQYF

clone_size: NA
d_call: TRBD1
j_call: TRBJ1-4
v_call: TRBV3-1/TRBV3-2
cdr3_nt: TGTGCCAGCAGCCCGACAGGGAAGATTACAACTAATGAAAAACTGTTTTTT
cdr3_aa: CASSPTGKITTNEKLFF

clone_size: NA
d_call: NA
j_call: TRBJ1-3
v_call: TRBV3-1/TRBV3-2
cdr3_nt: TGTGCCAGCTCCTGGCAAAACACCATATATTTT
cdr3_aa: CASSWQNTIYF

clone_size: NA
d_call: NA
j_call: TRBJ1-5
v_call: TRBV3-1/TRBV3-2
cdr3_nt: TGTGCCAGCAGCCAAGTAGGATCAGGGAGGGATCAGCCCCAGCATTTT
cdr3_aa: CASSQVGSGRDQPQHF

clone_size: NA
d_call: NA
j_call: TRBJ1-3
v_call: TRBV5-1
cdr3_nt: TGCGCCAGCAGCCGGGAGGGTACGGAAAACACCATATATTTT
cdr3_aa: CASSREGTENTIYF

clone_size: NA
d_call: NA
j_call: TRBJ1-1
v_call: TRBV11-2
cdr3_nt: TGTGCCAGCGGACGTACAGGGTGGGGTAGCACTGAAGCTTTCTTT
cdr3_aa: CASGRTGWGSTEAFF

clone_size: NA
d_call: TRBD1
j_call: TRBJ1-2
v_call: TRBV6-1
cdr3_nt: TGTGCCAGCAGTGAAGGGGGGACAGGGGGCGTGTTCTTCGGCTACACCTTC
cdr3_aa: CASSEGGTGGVFFGYTF

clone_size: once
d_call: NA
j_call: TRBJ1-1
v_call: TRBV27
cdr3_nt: TGTGCCAGCACCACCTTGGGGGGGAACACTGAAGCTTTCTTT
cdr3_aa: CASTTLGGNTEAFF

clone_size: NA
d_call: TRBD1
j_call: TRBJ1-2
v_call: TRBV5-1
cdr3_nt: TGCGCCAGCAGCCCGGGACAGGAGTTCAACTATGGCTACACCTTC
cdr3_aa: CASSPGQEFNYGYTF

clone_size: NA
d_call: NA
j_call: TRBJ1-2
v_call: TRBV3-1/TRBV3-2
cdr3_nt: TGTGCCAGCAGCCAAGCCCGGCTAAACAGGGTCTCTAACTATGGCTACACCTTC
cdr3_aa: CASSQARLNRVSNYGYTF

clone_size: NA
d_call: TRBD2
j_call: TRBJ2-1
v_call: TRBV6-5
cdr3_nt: TGTGCCAGCGGCCGACTAGCGGATTCCAATGAGCAGTTCTTC
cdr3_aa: CASGRLADSNEQFF

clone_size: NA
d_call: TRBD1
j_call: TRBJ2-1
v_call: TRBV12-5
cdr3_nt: TGTGCTAGTGGCACCAGCCCGGGACAGGGGACCACCTACAATGAGCAGTTCTTC
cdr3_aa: CASGTSPGQGTTYNEQFF

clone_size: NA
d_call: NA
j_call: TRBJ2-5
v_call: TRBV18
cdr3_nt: TGTGCCAGCTCACCACGAGCGGTGCTGGAGACCCAGTACTTC
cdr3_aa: CASSPRAVLETQYF

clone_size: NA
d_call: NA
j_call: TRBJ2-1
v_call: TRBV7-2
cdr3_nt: TGTGCCAGCAGCCCATTCTCTTACCAGAATGAGCAGTTCTTC
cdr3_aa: CASSPFSYQNEQFF

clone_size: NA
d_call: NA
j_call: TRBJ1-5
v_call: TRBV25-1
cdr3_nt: TGTGCCAGCAGTGAATGGGGCGGCAATCAGCCCCAGCATTTT
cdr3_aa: CASSEWGGNQPQHF

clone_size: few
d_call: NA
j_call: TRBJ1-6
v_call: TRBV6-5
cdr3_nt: TGTGCCAGCACCCACGGGGGGTCTGGGAATTCACCCCTCCACTTT
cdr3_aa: CASTHGGSGNSPLHF

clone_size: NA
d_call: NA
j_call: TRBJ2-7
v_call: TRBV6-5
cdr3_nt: TGTGCCAGCTCCGGAGGACAGCCCCCCTACGAGCAGTACTTC
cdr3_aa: CASSGGQPPYEQYF

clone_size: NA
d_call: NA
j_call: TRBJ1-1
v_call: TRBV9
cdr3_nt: TGTGCCAGCAGCGAGGGGGAGTCAGGAGAAGCTTTCTTT
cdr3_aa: CASSEGESGEAFF

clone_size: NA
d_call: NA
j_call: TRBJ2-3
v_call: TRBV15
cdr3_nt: TGTGCCACCAGTCCTCTAAGTCATACCGATACGCAGTATTTT
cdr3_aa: CATSPLSHTDTQYF

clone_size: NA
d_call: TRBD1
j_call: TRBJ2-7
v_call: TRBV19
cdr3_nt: TGTGCCAGTAGTTCTACCGGGACAGGTCTTTACGAGCAGTACTTC
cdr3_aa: CASSSTGTGLYEQYF

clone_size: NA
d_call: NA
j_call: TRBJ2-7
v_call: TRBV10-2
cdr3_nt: TGCGCCAGCAGTGTAACCTACGAGCAGTACTTC
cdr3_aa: CASSVTYEQYF

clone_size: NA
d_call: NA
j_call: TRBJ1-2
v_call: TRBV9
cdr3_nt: TGTGCCAGCAGCGTAGTGCCTGAGGGATACTATGGCTACACCTTC
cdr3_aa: CASSVVPEGYYGYTF

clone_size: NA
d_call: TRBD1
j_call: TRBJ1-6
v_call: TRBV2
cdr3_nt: TGTGCCAGCAGTCCTTACGGGACAGGGGTTAATTCACCCCTCCACTTT
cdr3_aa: CASSPYGTGVNSPLHF

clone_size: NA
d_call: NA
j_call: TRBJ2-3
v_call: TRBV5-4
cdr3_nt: TGTGCCAGCAGCTTGGCCGGCGGGGGCGTCACAGATACGCAGTATTTT
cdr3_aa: CASSLAGGGVTDTQYF

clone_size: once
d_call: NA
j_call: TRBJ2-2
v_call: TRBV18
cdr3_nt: TGTGCCAGCTCACCGGGGGGGAACACCGGGGAGCTGTTTTTT
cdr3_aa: CASSPGGNTGELFF

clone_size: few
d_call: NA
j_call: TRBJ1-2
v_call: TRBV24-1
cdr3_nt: TGTGCCACCCGGTCGTCCCGCAACTATGGCTACACCTTC
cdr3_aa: CATRSSRNYGYTF

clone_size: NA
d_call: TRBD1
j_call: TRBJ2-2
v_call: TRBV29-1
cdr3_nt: TGCAGCGTCAACGGACAGGGCTACACCGGGGAGCTGTTTTTT
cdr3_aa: CSVNGQGYTGELFF

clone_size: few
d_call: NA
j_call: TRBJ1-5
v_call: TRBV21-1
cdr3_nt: TGTGCCAGCAGCGAGAGTGGAGACAGGGTCCGGCAGCCCCAGCATTTT
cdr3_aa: CASSESGDRVRQPQHF

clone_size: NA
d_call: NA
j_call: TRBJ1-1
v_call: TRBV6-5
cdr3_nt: TGTGCCAGCACCCTTACAGGGAAAGGTACTGAAGCTTTCTTT
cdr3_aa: CASTLTGKGTEAFF

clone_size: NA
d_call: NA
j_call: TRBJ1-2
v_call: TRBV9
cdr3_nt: TGTGCCAGCAGCCCTCGAGCGCAGTCTGGCTACACCTTC
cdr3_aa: CASSPRAQSGYTF

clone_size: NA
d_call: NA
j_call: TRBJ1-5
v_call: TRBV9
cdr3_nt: TGTGCCAGCAGCGTAGCAGGAGGGAATCAGCCCCAGCATTTT
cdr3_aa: CASSVAGGNQPQHF

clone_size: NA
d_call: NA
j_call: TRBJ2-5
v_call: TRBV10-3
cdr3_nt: TGTGCCATCAGTGAGTCGGACGGGCAGGGGGAGACCCAGTACTTC
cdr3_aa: CAISESDGQGETQYF

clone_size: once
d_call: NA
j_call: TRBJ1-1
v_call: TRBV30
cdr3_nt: TGTGCCTGGAGTGTAAGGCTGACAAACACTGAAGCTTTCTTT
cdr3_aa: CAWSVRLTNTEAFF

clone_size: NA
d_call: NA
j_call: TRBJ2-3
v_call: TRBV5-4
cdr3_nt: TGTGCCAGCAGCCCGGACTTTCCTTTGGATACGCAGTATTTT
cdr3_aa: CASSPDFPLDTQYF

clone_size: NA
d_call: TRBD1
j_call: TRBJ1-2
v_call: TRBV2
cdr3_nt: TGTGCCGGGACCGGACAGGGAATAGGTGGCTACACCTTC
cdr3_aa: CAGTGQGIGGYTF

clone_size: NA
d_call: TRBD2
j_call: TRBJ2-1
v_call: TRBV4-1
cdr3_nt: TGCGCCAGCAGCCCGGGGGGAGGGGCGGTAGTCTACAATGAGCAGTTCTTC
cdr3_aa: CASSPGGGAVVYNEQFF

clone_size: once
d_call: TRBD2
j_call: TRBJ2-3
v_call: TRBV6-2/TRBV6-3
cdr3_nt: TGTGCCAGCAGTTATCATCCCGGCGGACTAGCTAGAGATACGCAGTATTTT
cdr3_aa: CASSYHPGGLARDTQYF

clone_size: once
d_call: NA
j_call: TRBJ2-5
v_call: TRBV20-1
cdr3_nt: TGCAGTGCTAGTCTGGGGGCGAAGACCCAGTACTTC
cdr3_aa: CSASLGAKTQYF